Listed below are T cell receptor beta chains from one sample, sequenced in a study of blood T cell repertoires in COVID-19. Here immunoSEQ multiplex PCR was the method, and the copy in TCRdb shows in-frame clones only, minus some. In the table there are hundreds of thousands of clones, roughly 85% of which are singletons. Sequenced material: peripheral blood. The source is a woman in her twenties or thirties with active or convalescent COVID-19. CDR3s include the opening cysteine and the closing phenylalanine or tryptophan. Fields, in order: clone size, D gene, J gene, V gene, CDR3 protein, CDR3 DNA. A D gene is named only where the DNA matches it firmly. Clone size is stated in some rows and not others, as once, few, many or a class when expanded.

>NA|TRBD1|TRBJ2-7|TRBV5-1
CASSSPGQGVYEQYF
TGCGCCAGCAGCTCACCGGGACAGGGGGTCTACGAGCAGTACTTC
>NA|TRBD2|TRBJ2-5|TRBV3-1/TRBV3-2
CASSPLGRGGQETQYF
TGTGCCAGCAGCCCCCTGGGGCGGGGGGGCCAAGAGACCCAGTACTTC
>NA|NA|TRBJ1-1|TRBV3-1/TRBV3-2
CASSGGGIHTEAFF
TGTGCCAGCAGCGGCGGAGGGATCCACACTGAAGCTTTCTTT
>NA|NA|TRBJ1-2|TRBV6-1
CASSEAGEPKAGWYGYTF
TGTGCCAGCAGTGAAGCGGGAGAGCCAAAGGCCGGATGGTATGGCTACACCTTC
>NA|TRBD2|TRBJ2-7|TRBV12-3/TRBV12-4
CASSSFASGGIGF
TGTGCCAGCAGTTCGTTCGCTAGCGGGGGTATTGGCTTC
>NA|NA|TRBJ1-4|TRBV5-1
CASAKLSTNEKLFF
TGCGCCAGCGCAAAGCTGTCAACTAATGAAAAACTGTTTTTT
>NA|NA|TRBJ1-3|TRBV4-1
CASSQDKKQNTIYF
TGCGCCAGCAGCCAAGACAAGAAACAGAACACCATATATTTT
>NA|TRBD2|TRBJ2-7|TRBV18
CASSPPRGGSSTYEQYF
TGTGCCAGCTCACCACCTCGAGGCGGGAGCTCCACCTACGAGCAGTACTTC
>NA|TRBD2|TRBJ2-2|TRBV5-1
CASSLLAGIDTGELFF
TGCGCCAGCAGCTTACTAGCGGGGATCGACACCGGGGAGCTGTTTTTT
>few|NA|TRBJ1-2|TRBV29-1
CSVPAYNGYTF
TGCAGCGTCCCAGCGTACAATGGCTACACCTTC
>NA|NA|TRBJ1-1|TRBV6-5
CASSSQGVGTEAFF
TGTGCCAGCAGTTCACAGGGAGTGGGCACTGAAGCTTTCTTT
>NA|TRBD2|TRBJ2-1|TRBV11-2
CASSTSGLAGPYNEQFF
TGTGCCAGCAGCACGTCGGGACTAGCGGGCCCATACAATGAGCAGTTCTTC
>NA|TRBD1|TRBJ1-2|TRBV2
CASSDQGAYGYTF
TGTGCCAGCAGTGATCAGGGGGCCTATGGCTACACCTTC
>NA|TRBD2|TRBJ2-1|TRBV6-6
CASKLAGGNNEQFF
TGTGCCAGCAAACTAGCGGGGGGAAACAATGAGCAGTTCTTC
>NA|TRBD2|TRBJ2-3|TRBV5-1
CASSLRGGGRSTDTQYF
TGCGCCAGCAGCCTCCGGGGGGGCGGGAGAAGCACAGATACGCAGTATTTT
>once|NA|TRBJ2-7|TRBV5-6
CASSWGRGSTYEQYF
TGTGCCAGCAGCTGGGGGCGGGGGTCAACGTACGAGCAGTACTTC